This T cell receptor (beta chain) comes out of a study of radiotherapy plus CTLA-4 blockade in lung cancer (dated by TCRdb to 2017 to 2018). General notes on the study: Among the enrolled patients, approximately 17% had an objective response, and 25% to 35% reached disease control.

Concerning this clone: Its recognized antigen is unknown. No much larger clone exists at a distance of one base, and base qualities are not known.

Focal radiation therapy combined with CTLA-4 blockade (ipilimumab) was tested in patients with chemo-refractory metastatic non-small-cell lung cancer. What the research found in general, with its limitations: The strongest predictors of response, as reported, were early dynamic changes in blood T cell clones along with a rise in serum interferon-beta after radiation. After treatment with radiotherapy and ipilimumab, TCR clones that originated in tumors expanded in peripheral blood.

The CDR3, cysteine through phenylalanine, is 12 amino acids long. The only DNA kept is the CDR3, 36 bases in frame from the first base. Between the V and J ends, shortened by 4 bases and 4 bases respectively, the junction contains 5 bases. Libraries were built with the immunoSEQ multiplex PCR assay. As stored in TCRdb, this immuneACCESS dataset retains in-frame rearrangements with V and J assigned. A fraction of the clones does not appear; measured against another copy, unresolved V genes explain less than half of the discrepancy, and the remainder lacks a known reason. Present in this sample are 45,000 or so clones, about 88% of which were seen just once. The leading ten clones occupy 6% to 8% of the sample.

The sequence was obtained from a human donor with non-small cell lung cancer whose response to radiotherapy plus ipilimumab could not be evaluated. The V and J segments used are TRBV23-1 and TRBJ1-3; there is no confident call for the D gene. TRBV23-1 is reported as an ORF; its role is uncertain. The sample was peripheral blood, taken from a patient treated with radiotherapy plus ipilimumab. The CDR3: CASSPPGNTIYF. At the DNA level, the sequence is TGCGCCAGCAGTCCTCCCGGAAACACCATATATTTT.